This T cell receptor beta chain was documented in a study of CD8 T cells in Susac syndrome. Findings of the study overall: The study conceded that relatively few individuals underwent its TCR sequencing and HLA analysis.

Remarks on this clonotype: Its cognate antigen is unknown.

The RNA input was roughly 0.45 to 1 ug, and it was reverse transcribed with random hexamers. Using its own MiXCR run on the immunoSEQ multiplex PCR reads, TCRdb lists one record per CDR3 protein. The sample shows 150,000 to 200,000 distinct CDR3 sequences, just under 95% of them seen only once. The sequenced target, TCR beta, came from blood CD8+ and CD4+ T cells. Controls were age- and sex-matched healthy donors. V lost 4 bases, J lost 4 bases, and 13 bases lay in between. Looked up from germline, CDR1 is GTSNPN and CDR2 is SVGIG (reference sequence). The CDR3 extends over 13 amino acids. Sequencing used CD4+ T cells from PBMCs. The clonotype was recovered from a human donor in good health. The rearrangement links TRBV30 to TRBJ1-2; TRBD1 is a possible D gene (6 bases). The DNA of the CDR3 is TGTGCCTGGACCGTAGGGGGATTCTATGGCTACACCTTC. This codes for CAWTVGGFYGYTF.